These 14 T cell receptor beta chains came from one sample sequenced in a study of human T cells and chemical hapten exposure. This sample's time point: patch test 2, 6 weeks after DPC sensitization. Treatment: therapeutic diphenylcyclopropenone sensitization with weekly scalp DPC. TCRdb used MiXCR to reprocess the RACE reads, holding one entry per CDR3 protein. The data show about 54,000 distinct CDR3 sequences, about 10% seen once. Sequencing was performed on whole blood, taken in connection with sensitization to the hapten diphenylcyclopropenone (DPC). These receptors were taken from a woman between 50 and 59 years old with alopecia areata. Some clones in this sample may be carry-over from other donors' samples.

The chain links TRBV7-2 to TRBJ1-4; D call uncertain. Germline V CDR1 and CDR2: SGHTA, FQGNSA. Trimming stripped 8 bases from V and 4 bases from J, with 17 bases between. There are 15 residues in the CDR3. The CDR3 coding sequence is TGTGCCAGCTCCCTAAGAAGACCAGTTAATGAAAAACTGTTTTTT. Translation gives CASSLRRPVNEKLFF.

This clonotype has a count of ten or more. The chain has TRBV28 and TRBJ2-7; 7 bases map to TRBD2. Per germline, CDR1 MDHEN and CDR2 SYDVKM. The ends lost 3 bases at V and 2 bases at J; junction bases unmatched: 10. The CDR3 length is 16 residues. The CDR3 region has the DNA TGTGCCAGCAGTTTGGACCAGCGGGGAGCCGCCTACGAGCAGTACTTC. It codes for CASSLDQRGAAYEQYF. Complete variable domain (other parts from reference TRBV28 and TRBJ2-7): DVKVTQSSRYLVKRTGEKVFLECVQDMDHENMFWYRQDPGLGLRLIYFSYDVKMKEKGDIPEGYSVSREKKERFSLILESASTNQTSMYLCASSLDQRGAAYEQYFGPGTRLTVT.

This clonotype was observed a handful of times. The chain carries TRBV6-2 or TRBV6-3 and TRBJ2-7; D is undetermined. Trimming removed 7 bases at V and 3 bases at J, with 13 bases between. There are 13 residues in the CDR3. Germline V CDR1 and CDR2: MNHEY, SVGEGT. This chain's CDR3 is CASNTPTGYEQYF. Written as DNA, the CDR3 is TGTGCCAGCAATACACCGACCGGCTACGAGCAGTACTTC.

Only a few counts were recorded for this clonotype. The chain links TRBV4-2 to TRBJ2-1; D possibly matches TRBD1 or TRBD2 (5 bases each). Germline CDR1 reads LGHNA; CDR2 reads YNFKEQ. V lost 1 base, J lost 0 bases, and 7 bases lay in between. This CDR3 has 15 residues. CDR3 in amino acids: CASSQGGSSYNEQFF. The CDR3 nucleotides read TGTGCCAGCAGCCAAGGGGGGAGCTCCTACAATGAGCAGTTCTTC.

V usage is TRBV28 and J usage is TRBJ2-7; D gene ambiguous. Deletions cut 4 bases from V and 0 bases from J, with 13 bases between. Germline V gives CDR1 MDHEN, CDR2 SYDVKM. The CDR3 has 15 amino acids. CDR3 nucleotide sequence: TGTGCCAGCAGTTCTCAACCCCCAAGCTCCTACGAGCAGTACTTC. Amino acids: CASSSQPPSSYEQYF.

This clonotype was observed a handful of times. The chain carries TRBV7-2 and TRBJ1-2, with 11 bases matching TRBD1. Trimming took 0 bases from V and 7 from J; bases not matched to a gene: 10. The germline V gene has CDR1 SGHTA and CDR2 FQGNSA. The CDR3 runs 17 residues. As DNA, the CDR3 is TGTGCCAGCAGCTTAGCCCCCCCGGGACAGGGGGTAAGTGGCTACACCTTC. As protein: CASSLAPPGQGVSGYTF.

The CDR3, as DNA: TGTGCCAGCAGTCGACAGGCCTACGAGCAGTACTTC. Protein product: CASSRQAYEQYF. The rearrangement uses TRBV6-2 or TRBV6-3 and TRBJ2-7; weak D call: TRBD1 (6 bases). Looked up from germline, CDR1 is MNHEY and CDR2 is SVGEGT. V dropped 5 bases and J dropped 2 bases, with 7 bases sitting between them. This CDR3 region has 12 residues.

This clonotype was seen many times. The V call is TRBV20-1, the J call TRBJ1-2; a weak D match, TRBD1 (5 bases). Germline V gene sequence: CDR1 DFQATT, CDR2 SNEGSKA (reference sequence). The CDR3 runs to 12 residues. V was shortened by 6 bases and J by 6 bases, with 14 bases between the two germline ends. CDR3: CSANKGTHGYTF. The CDR3 nucleotides are TGCAGTGCAAACAAAGGGACCCATGGCTACACCTTC.

This clonotype was recorded a few times. The chain links TRBV6-2 or TRBV6-3 to TRBJ2-7; D remains unclear. Deletions cut 6 bases from V and 2 bases from J, with 5 bases between. The CDR3 is 11 amino acids. CDR1 is MNHEY and CDR2 is SVGEGT in the germline V gene. The CDR3 coding sequence is TGTGCCAGCAGGTACACCTACGAGCAGTACTTC. Its protein is CASRYTYEQYF.

This clonotype was counted ten times or more. This sequence joins TRBV28 and TRBJ1-6, with TRBD1 matching over 9 bases. The CDR3 sequence is 15 residues long. J gave up 8 bases and V 4 bases, and 6 bases lay outside the gene matches. CDR1 MDHEN and CDR2 SYDVKM come from the germline V gene. The CDR3, as DNA: TGTGCCAGCAGTTCATCCGGGACAGGGTATTCACCCCTCCACTTT. Its protein product is CASSSSGTGYSPLHF.

There are a few counts of this clonotype. The gene calls are TRBV4-1 and TRBJ2-5, with a tentative D call TRBD1 (5 bases). The CDR3 is 15 amino acids. Trimming pared 1 base from V and 1 base from J, leaving 10 bases between. Germline assignment: CDR1 MGHRA and CDR2 YSYEKL. The CDR3: CASSQVFRVQETQYF. Here the CDR3 DNA reads TGCGCCAGCAGCCAAGTGTTCAGGGTCCAAGAGACCCAGTACTTC.

This clonotype was seen only a few times. The CDR3 loop reads CASSPRTGGHEKLFF. Here the CDR3 DNA reads TGTGCCAGCTCACCTCGGACAGGGGGCCATGAAAAACTGTTTTTT. The chain combines TRBV18 with TRBJ1-4; 11 positions agree with TRBD1. Germline V gene sequence: CDR1 KGHSH, CDR2 LQKENI. The CDR3 has 15 amino acids. After removal of 3 bases from V and 6 bases from J, the junction contained 3 bases not matched to a gene.

This sequence joins TRBV11-2 and TRBJ1-5; D unresolved. With 4 bases removed from V and 5 bases from J, the gap between germline ends came to 12 bases. CDR3 length: 14 residues. Germline values: CDR1 SGHAT, CDR2 FQNNGV. Here the CDR3 reads CASSSSGSHQPQHF. The CDR3 DNA reads TGTGCCAGCAGCTCTTCGGGCAGTCATCAGCCCCAGCATTTT.

This clonotype occurred many times. The chain joins TRBV28 to TRBJ1-5; a weak D match, TRBD1 (6 bases). V was clipped by 10 bases and J by 1 base, with 11 bases between them. The CDR3 is 13 amino acids. CDR1 MDHEN and CDR2 SYDVKM come from the germline V gene. CDR3 protein: CAIKQGSNQPQHF. CDR3 nucleotide sequence: TGTGCCATAAAGCAGGGGAGCAATCAGCCCCAGCATTTT.